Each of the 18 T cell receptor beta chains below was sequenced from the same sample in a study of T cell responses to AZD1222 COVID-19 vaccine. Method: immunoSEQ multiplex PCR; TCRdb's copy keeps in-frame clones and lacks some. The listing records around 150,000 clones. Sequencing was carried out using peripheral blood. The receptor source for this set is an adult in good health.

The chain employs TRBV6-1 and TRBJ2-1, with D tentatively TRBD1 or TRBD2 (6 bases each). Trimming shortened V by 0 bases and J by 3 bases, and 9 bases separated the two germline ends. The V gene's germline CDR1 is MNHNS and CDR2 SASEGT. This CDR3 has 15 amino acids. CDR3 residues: CASSEAGGYYNEQFF. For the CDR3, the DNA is TGTGCCAGCAGTGAAGCGGGGGGCTACTACAATGAGCAGTTCTTC.

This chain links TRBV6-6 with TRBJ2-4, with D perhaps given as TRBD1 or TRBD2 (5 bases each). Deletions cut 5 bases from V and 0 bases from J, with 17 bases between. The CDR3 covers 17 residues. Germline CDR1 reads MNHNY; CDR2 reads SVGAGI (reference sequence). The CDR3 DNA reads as TGTGCCAGCAGTCGTGGGGGATTTGAACTAGCCAAAAACATTCAGTACTTC. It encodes CASSRGGFELAKNIQYF.

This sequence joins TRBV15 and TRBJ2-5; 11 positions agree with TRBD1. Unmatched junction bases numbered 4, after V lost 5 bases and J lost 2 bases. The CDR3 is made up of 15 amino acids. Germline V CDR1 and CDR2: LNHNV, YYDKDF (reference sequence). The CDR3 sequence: CATSQGQGDQETQYF. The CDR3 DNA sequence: TGTGCCACCAGCCAGGGACAGGGGGATCAAGAGACCCAGTACTTC.

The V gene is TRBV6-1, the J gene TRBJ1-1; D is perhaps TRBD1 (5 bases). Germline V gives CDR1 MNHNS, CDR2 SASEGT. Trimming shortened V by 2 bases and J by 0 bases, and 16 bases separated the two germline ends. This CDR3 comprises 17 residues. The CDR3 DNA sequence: TGTGCCAGCAGTGAAAGCGGATCCAAGGGGATGAACACTGAAGCTTTCTTT. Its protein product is CASSESGSKGMNTEAFF.

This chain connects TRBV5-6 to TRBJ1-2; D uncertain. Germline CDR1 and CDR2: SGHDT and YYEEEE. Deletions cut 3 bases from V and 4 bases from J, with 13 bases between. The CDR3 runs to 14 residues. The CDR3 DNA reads TGTGCCAGCAGCTACCGGGGTATGCCCTATGGCTACACCTTC. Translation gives CASSYRGMPYGYTF.

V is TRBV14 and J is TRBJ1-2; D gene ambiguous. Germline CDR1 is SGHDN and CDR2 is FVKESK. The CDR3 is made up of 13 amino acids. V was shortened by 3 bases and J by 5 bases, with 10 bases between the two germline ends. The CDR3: CASSQLSRYGYTF. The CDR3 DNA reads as TGTGCCAGCAGCCAGCTTTCTCGGTATGGCTACACCTTC.

The CDR3 DNA is TGTGCCAGCAGTCTTCAGGGTGGCGAGCAGTACTTC. Translating gives CASSLQGGEQYF. The gene calls are TRBV27 and TRBJ2-7, with D possibly being TRBD1 (5 bases). Germline CDR1 MNHEY, CDR2 SMNVEV (reference sequence). This CDR3 has 12 residues. Trimming stripped 5 bases from V and 6 bases from J, with 11 bases between.

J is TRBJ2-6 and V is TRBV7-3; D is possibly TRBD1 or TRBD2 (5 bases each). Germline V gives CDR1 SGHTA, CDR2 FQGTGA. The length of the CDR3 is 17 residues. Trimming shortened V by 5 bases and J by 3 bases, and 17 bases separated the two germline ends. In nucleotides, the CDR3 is TGTGCCAGCAGCCTTCTGAGTTTGGGGGTTGGGGCCAACGTCCTGACTTTC. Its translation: CASSLLSLGVGANVLTF.

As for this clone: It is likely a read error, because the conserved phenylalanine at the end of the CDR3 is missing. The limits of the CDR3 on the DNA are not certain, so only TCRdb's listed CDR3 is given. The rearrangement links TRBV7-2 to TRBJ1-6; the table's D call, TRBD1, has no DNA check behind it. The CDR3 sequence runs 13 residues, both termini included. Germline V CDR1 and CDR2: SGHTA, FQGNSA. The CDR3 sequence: CASSLVIRTSLAL.

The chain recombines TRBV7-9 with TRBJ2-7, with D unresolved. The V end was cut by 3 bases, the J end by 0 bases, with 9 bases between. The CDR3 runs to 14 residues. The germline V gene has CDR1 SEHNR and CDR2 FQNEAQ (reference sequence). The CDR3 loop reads CASSFLDASYEQYF. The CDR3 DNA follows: TGTGCCAGCAGCTTTTTGGACGCCTCCTACGAGCAGTACTTC. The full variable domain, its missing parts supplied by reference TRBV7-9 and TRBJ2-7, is DTGVSQNPRHKITKRGQNVTFRCDPISEHNRLYWYRQTLGQGPEFLTYFQNEAQLEKSRLLSDRFSAERPKGSFSTLEIQRTEQGDSAMYLCASSFLDASYEQYFGPGTRLTVT.

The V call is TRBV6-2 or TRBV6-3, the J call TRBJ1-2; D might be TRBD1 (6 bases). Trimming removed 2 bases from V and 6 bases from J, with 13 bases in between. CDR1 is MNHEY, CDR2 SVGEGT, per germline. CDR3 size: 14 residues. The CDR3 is CASSYVGGANGYTF. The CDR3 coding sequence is TGTGCCAGCAGTTACGTCGGGGGCGCGAATGGCTACACCTTC.

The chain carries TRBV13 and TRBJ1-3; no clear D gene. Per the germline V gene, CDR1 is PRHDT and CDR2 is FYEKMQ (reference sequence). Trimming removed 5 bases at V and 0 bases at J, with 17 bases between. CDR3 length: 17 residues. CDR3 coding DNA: TGTGCCAGCAGCCAGAAGTTTGTGCGGAGCTCTGGAAACACCATATATTTT. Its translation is CASSQKFVRSSGNTIYF.

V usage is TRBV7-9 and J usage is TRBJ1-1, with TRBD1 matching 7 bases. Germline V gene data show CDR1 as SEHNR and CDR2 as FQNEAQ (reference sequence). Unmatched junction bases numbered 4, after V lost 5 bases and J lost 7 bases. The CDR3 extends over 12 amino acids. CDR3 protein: CASSPGQREAFF. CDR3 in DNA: TGTGCCAGCAGCCCGGGACAGCGTGAAGCTTTCTTT.

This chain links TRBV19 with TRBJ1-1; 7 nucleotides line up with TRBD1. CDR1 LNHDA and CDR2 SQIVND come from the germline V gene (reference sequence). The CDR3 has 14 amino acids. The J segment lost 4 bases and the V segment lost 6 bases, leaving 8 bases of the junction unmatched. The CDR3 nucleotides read TGTGCCAGTAGGGGACAGTTCGGGTTCACTGAAGCTTTCTTT. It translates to CASRGQFGFTEAFF.

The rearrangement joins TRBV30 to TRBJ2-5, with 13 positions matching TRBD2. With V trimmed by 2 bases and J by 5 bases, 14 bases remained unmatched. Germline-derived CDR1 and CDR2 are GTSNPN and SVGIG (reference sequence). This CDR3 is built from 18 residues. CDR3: CAWSPGLAGSPPWETQYF. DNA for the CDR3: TGTGCCTGGAGTCCGGGACTAGCGGGGAGCCCTCCGTGGGAGACCCAGTACTTC.

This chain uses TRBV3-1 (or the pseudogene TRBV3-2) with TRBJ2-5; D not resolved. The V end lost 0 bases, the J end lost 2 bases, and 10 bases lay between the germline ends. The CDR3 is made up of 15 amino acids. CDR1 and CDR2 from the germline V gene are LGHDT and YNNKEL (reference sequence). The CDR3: CASSQDYAIQETQYF. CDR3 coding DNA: TGTGCCAGCAGCCAAGATTACGCTATTCAAGAGACCCAGTACTTC.

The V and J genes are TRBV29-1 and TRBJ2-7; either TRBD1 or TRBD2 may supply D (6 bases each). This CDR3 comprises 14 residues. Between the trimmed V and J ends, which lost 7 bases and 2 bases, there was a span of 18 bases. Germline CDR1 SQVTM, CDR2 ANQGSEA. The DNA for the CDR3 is TGCAGCGGGGGGGCCGGGCCGGATACCTACGAGCAGTACTTC. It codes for CSGGAGPDTYEQYF.

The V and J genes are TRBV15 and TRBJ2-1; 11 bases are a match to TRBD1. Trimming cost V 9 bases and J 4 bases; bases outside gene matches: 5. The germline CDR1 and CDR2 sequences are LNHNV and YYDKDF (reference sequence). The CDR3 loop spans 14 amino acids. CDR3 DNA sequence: TGTGCCACTGGAGGGACAGGGGGATACAATGAGCAGTTCTTC. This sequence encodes CATGGTGGYNEQFF.